The present entry profiles one T cell receptor (beta chain) with its context. Its antigen remains unidentified. The CDR3 consists of 18 residues. After removal of 5 bases from V and 6 bases from J, the junction contained 10 bases not matched to a gene. Germline values: CDR1 SGHNT, CDR2 YENEEA. A unique molecular identifier was carried by every single TCR cDNA molecule. Each CDR3 protein is one row after TCRdb ran MiXCR on the 5' RACE reads. The sample lists some 12,000 distinct CDR3 sequences; about 12% were seen once. The data stem from a study of spatial heterogeneity in lung cancer. Regarding the study as a whole: Tumoral mutation counts were tracked by counts of expanded intratumoral alpha and beta TCRs.

As for time point: sample taken at primary tumor resection. No cells were sorted before sequencing. The whole RNA sequenced was extracted from tumor, nontumor lung or frozen PBMC. Material: lung tumor tissue, obtained at surgery. The V gene is TRBV11-3, the J gene TRBJ2-1; 16 nucleotides line up with TRBD2. This TCR came from a female donor with early-stage non-small cell lung cancer. CDR3 loop: CASSPGLAGGLAGNEQFF. The CDR3 nucleotides read TGTGCCAGCAGCCCGGGACTAGCGGGGGGGCTAGCAGGCAATGAGCAGTTCTTC.